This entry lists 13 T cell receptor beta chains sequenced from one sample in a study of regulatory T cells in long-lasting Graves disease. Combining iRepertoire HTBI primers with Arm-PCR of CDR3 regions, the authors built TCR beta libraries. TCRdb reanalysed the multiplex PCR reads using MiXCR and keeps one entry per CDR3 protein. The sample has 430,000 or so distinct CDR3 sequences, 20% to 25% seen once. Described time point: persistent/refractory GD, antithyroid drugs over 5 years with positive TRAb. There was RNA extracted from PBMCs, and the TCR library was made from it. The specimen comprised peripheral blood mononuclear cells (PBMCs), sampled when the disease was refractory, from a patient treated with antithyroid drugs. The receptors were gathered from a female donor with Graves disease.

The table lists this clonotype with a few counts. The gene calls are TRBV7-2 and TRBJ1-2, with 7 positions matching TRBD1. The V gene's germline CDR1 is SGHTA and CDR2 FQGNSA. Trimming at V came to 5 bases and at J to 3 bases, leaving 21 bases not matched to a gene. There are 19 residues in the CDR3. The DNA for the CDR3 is TGTGCCAGCAGCCCGGGACAGCCGCCAGTACCCTCACTCCACTATGGCTACACCTTC. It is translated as CASSPGQPPVPSLHYGYTF. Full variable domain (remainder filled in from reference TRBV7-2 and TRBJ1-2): GAGVSQSPSNKVTEKGKDVELRCDPISGHTALYWYRQSLGQGLEFLIYFQGNSAPDKSGLPSDRFSAERTGGSVSTLTIQRTQQEDSAVYLCASSPGQPPVPSLHYGYTFGSGTRLTVV.

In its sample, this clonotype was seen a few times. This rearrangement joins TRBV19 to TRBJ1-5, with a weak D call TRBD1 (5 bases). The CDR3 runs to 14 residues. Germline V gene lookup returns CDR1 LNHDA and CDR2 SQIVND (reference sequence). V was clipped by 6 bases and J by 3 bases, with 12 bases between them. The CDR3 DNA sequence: TGTGCCAGTAGCGTCGGACAACTCAATCAGCCCCAGCATTTT. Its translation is CASSVGQLNQPQHF.

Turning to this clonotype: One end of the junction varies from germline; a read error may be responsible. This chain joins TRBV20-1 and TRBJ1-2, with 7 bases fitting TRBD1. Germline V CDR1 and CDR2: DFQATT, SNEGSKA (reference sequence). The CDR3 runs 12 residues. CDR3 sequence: CSATGQDYGYAF. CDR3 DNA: TGCAGTGCTACCGGACAGGACTATGGCTACGCCTTC.

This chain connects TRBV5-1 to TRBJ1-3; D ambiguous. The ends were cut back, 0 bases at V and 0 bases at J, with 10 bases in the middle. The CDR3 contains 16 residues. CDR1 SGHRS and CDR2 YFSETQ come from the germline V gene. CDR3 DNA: TGCGCCAGCAGCTTGGGACAAAGTAGCTCTGGAAACACCATATATTTT. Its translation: CASSLGQSSSGNTIYF.

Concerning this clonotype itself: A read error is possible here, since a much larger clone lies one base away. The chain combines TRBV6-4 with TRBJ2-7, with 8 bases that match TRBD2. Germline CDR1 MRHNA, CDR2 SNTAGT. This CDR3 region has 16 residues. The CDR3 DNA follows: TGTGCCAGCAGTTACTCGGGGAGCGGGGGTAGCATTCAGCAGTACTTC. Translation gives CASSYSGSGGSIQQYF.

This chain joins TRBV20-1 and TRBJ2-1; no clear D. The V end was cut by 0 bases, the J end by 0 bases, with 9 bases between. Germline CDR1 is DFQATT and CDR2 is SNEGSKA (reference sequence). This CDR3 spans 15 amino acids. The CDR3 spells CSAREVPGSYNEQFF. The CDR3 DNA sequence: TGCAGTGCTAGAGAGGTACCCGGCTCCTACAATGAGCAGTTCTTC.

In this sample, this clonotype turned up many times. The DNA of the CDR3 is TGTGCCAGCAGCCAACAGGGAGAGACCCAGTACTTC. Protein sequence: CASSQQGETQYF. The chain employs TRBV7-2 and TRBJ2-5; D is perhaps TRBD1 (6 bases). Germline V gene sequence: CDR1 SGHTA, CDR2 FQGNSA. V was trimmed by 5 bases and J by 4 bases, leaving 8 bases between them. The CDR3 has 12 residues.

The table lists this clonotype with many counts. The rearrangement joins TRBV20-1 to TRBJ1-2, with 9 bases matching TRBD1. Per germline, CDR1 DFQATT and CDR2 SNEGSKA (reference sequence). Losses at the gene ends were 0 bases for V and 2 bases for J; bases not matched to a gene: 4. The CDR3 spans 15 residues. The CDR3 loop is CSARDRDRENYGYTF. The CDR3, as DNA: TGCAGTGCTAGAGACCGGGACAGGGAAAACTATGGCTACACCTTC.

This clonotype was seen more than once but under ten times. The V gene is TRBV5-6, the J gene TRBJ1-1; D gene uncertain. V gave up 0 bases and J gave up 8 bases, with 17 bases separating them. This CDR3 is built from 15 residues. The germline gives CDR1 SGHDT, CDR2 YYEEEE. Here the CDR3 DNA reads TGTGCCAGCAGCTTGGTTTCCAGGACGGCTAAAGAAGCTTTCTTT. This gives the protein CASSLVSRTAKEAFF.

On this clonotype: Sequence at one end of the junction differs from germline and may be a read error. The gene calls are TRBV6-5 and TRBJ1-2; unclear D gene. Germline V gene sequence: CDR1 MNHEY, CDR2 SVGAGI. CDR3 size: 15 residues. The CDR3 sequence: CASSYSLNQPYDYTF. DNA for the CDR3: TGTGCCAGCAGTTACTCACTCAACCAGCCCTATGACTACACCTTC.

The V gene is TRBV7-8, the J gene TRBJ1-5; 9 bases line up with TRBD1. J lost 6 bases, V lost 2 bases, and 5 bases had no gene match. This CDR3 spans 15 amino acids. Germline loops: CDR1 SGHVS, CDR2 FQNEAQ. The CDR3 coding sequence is TGTGCCAGCAGCTTATCACAGGGGGCTGGTCAGCCCCAGCATTTT. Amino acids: CASSLSQGAGQPQHF. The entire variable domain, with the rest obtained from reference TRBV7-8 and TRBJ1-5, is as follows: GAGVSQSPRYKVAKRGQDVALRCDPISGHVSLFWYQQALGQGPEFLTYFQNEAQLDKSGLPSDRFFAERPEGSVSTLKIQRTQQEDSAVYLCASSLSQGAGQPQHFGDGTRLSIL.

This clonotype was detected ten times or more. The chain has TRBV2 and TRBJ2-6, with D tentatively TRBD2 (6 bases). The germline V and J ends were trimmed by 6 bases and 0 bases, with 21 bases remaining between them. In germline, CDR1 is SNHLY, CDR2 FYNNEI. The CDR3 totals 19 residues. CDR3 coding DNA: TGTGCCAGCAGCTACTCACCCCTTGCGGGGATCTCTGGGGCCAACGTCCTGACTTTC. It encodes CASSYSPLAGISGANVLTF.

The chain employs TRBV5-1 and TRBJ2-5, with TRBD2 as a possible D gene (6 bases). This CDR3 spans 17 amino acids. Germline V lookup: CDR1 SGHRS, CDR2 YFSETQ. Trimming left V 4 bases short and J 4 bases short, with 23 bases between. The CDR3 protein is CASSPSSSAHYVETQYF. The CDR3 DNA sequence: TGCGCCAGCAGCCCGTCCTCTAGCGCCCACTACGTAGAGACCCAGTACTTC.